The 21 T cell receptor beta chains below come from one sample, sequenced in a study of technical replicates of blood from a few donors. The assay was immunoSEQ multiplex PCR, and TCRdb's table has in-frame clones only and misses some. The repertoire consists of tens of thousands of clones, with 91% occurring once and the leading ten covering under 0.45%. What was sequenced was T cells isolated from PBMCs. These receptor sequences come from a human donor in good health. Some clones in this sample may be carry-over from other donors' samples.

The J gene is TRBJ2-7, the V gene TRBV10-3; 12 bases are shared with TRBD2. The CDR3 consists of 16 residues. From germline, CDR1 is ENHRY and CDR2 SYGVKD. The V gene end was trimmed by 0 bases and the J gene end by 3 bases; junction bases not matched to a gene: 3. The CDR3 DNA reads as TGTGCCATCAGTGAGTCGACTAGCGGGAGTATCTACGAGCAGTACTTC. Its protein product is CAISESTSGSIYEQYF.

The CDR3 is CASSYSTGGTNTEAFF. The CDR3 coding sequence is TGTGCCAGCAGTTACTCGACAGGGGGGACGAACACTGAAGCTTTCTTT. V is TRBV6-5 and J is TRBJ1-1, with 9 nucleotides matching TRBD1. Germline V gene sequence: CDR1 MNHEY, CDR2 SVGAGI. The CDR3 runs 16 residues. The trim removed 0 bases at V and 1 base at J, leaving 3 bases unmatched.

This chain links TRBV10-2 with TRBJ2-2; 8 nucleotides match TRBD2. The V and J ends lost 6 bases and 5 bases, in that order; junction bases with no gene match: 2. This CDR3 has 13 residues. Per germline, CDR1 WSHSY and CDR2 SAAADI. CDR3: CASSGGATGELFF. The CDR3 DNA sequence: TGCGCCAGCAGCGGGGGGGCTACCGGGGAGCTGTTTTTT.

The chain links TRBV28 to TRBJ1-4; maybe TRBD1 (6 bases). V was cut by 5 bases and J by 7 bases, with 17 bases left in between. This CDR3 has 15 amino acids. Germline CDR1 reads MDHEN; CDR2 reads SYDVKM. DNA for the CDR3: TGTGCCAGCAGTCCCTCGACAGTAGGGGGTGAAAAACTGTTTTTT. Translating it yields CASSPSTVGGEKLFF.

The V call is TRBV19, the J call TRBJ2-7, with D possibly being TRBD1 (5 bases). V lost 3 bases and J 6 bases, leaving 6 bases between the germline ends. The CDR3 runs to 11 residues. Germline lookup yields CDR1 LNHDA and CDR2 SQIVND (reference sequence). CDR3 residues: CASSMQGEQYF. CDR3 nucleotide sequence: TGTGCCAGTAGTATGCAGGGCGAGCAGTACTTC.

The rearrangement uses TRBV14 and TRBJ1-3; D is unresolved. The V end lost 1 base, the J end lost 0 bases, and 7 bases lay between the germline ends. CDR1 is SGHDN and CDR2 is FVKESK in the germline V gene. This CDR3 has 15 residues. The chain's CDR3 is CASSQAAVSGNTIYF. In DNA, the CDR3 is TGTGCCAGCAGCCAAGCCGCGGTCTCTGGAAACACCATATATTTT.

V gene TRBV5-1 combines with J gene TRBJ2-2; TRBD1 matches at 7 bases. The CDR3 spans 14 residues. CDR1 SGHRS and CDR2 YFSETQ come from the germline V gene. Germline trimming cut 0 bases from V and 5 bases from J; bases unmatched to any gene: 1. The CDR3 DNA sequence: TGCGCCAGCAGCTTGGAGGGGGCTACCGGGGAGCTGTTTTTT. It encodes CASSLEGATGELFF.

This clone turned up a few times. V gene TRBV4-1 combines with J gene TRBJ2-3, with TRBD1 identical over 9 bases. This CDR3 comprises 14 residues. CDR1 MGHRA and CDR2 YSYEKL come from the germline V gene. V gave up 6 bases and J gave up 2 bases; unmatched junction bases: 3. CDR3 coding DNA: TGCGCCAGCAGAGACAGGGGGAACACAGATACGCAGTATTTT. Protein: CASRDRGNTDTQYF.

Concerning this clone: The junction and the germline gene differ at one end; a read error may be behind it. This chain joins TRBV5-6 and TRBJ1-5; no clear D. Per germline, CDR1 SGHDT and CDR2 YYEEEE. This CDR3 is 16 amino acids long. In nucleotides, the CDR3 is TGTGCCAACAGCTTGAATCATGGGCAAAGCAATCAGCCCCAGCATTTT. Amino acids: CANSLNHGQSNQPQHF.

This rearrangement joins TRBV4-1 to TRBJ1-1, with 7 bases lining up with TRBD1. This CDR3 region has 16 residues. Germline CDR1 is MGHRA and CDR2 is YSYEKL. The trim removed 3 bases at V and 5 bases at J, leaving 12 bases unmatched. CDR3 DNA sequence: TGCGCCAGCAGCCAGCCAGAGATGACAGGGCGGACTGAAGCTTTCTTT. Protein: CASSQPEMTGRTEAFF.

Turning to this clone: One junction end disagrees with the germline gene, perhaps due to a read error. Other DNA sequences in the same sample also yield this CDR3. The chain carries TRBV19 and TRBJ1-1; D is perhaps TRBD1 (6 bases). Germline V CDR1 and CDR2: LNHDA, SQIVND (reference sequence). This CDR3 spans 14 amino acids. The CDR3 nucleotides are TGTGCCAGTACCGACGGGGGCGGGGGGCCTGAAGCCTTCTTT. Translating gives CASTDGGGGPEAFF. Full variable domain (rest looked up from reference TRBV19 and TRBJ1-1): DGGITQSPKYLFRKEGQNVTLSCEQNLNHDAMYWYRQDPGQGLRLIYYSQIVNDFQKGDIAEGYSVSREKKESFPLTVTSAQKNPTAFYLCASTDGGGGPEAFFGQGTRLTVV.

The chain carries TRBV5-1 and TRBJ1-3; D might be TRBD1 (5 bases). This CDR3 is built from 13 residues. Trimming removed 6 bases at V and 0 bases at J, with 7 bases between. The germline gives CDR1 SGHRS, CDR2 YFSETQ. The CDR3 bases are TGCGCCAGCAAACAGGCCTCTGGAAACACCATATATTTT. This translates into CASKQASGNTIYF. The complete variable domain, with remaining parts taken from reference TRBV5-1 and TRBJ1-3, reads KAGVTQTPRYLIKTRGQQVTLSCSPISGHRSVSWYQQTPGQGLQFLFEYFSETQRNKGNFPGRFSGRQFSNSRSEMNVSTLELGDSALYLCASKQASGNTIYFGEGSWLTVV.

This clone is a singleton in its sample. The chain couples TRBV30 to TRBJ2-3, with 9 bases that match TRBD2. Germline CDR1 and CDR2: GTSNPN and SVGIG (reference sequence). J was trimmed by 5 bases and V by 0 bases; bases with no gene match: 6. The CDR3 runs 15 residues. The CDR3 sequence is CAWSVVAGGRDTQYF. In nucleotides, the CDR3 is TGTGCCTGGAGTGTCGTGGCGGGGGGGCGAGATACGCAGTATTTT.

This chain connects TRBV9 to TRBJ2-7; 8 bases are a match to TRBD1. V trimming: 2 bases; J trimming: 5 bases; junction bases outside the gene matches: 3. The CDR3 contains 13 residues. CDR1 SGDLS and CDR2 YYNGEE come from the germline V gene. The CDR3 nucleotides are TGTGCCAGCAGCGTCGACAGGGGCCACGAGCAGTACTTC. It yields the protein CASSVDRGHEQYF.

The V and J genes are TRBV28 and TRBJ2-7; D might be TRBD1 (5 bases). Germline V lookup: CDR1 MDHEN, CDR2 SYDVKM. The V end was cut by 3 bases, the J end by 2 bases, with 14 bases between. The CDR3 is made up of 15 amino acids. This CDR3 is CASSFGALLTYEQYF. Written as DNA, the CDR3 is TGTGCCAGCAGTTTTGGGGCACTACTTACCTACGAGCAGTACTTC. The full variable domain, rest sourced from reference TRBV28 and TRBJ2-7, is DVKVTQSSRYLVKRTGEKVFLECVQDMDHENMFWYRQDPGLGLRLIYFSYDVKMKEKGDIPEGYSVSREKKERFSLILESASTNQTSMYLCASSFGALLTYEQYFGPGTRLTVT.

On this clone itself: This specimen includes other DNA sequences encoding the same CDR3. The chain combines TRBV6-5 with TRBJ1-5, with unresolved D. Looked up from germline, CDR1 is MNHEY and CDR2 is SVGAGI. This CDR3 is 13 amino acids long. The V end was cut by 2 bases, the J end by 4 bases, with 6 bases between. CDR3 in amino acids: CASSYRGNQPQHF. CDR3 nucleotides: TGTGCCAGCAGTTACCGGGGTAATCAGCCCCAGCATTTT.

The genes are TRBV19 and TRBJ2-7; D is possibly TRBD1 (5 bases). Germline CDR1 reads LNHDA; CDR2 reads SQIVND (reference sequence). Trimming removed 5 bases at V and 6 bases at J, with 17 bases between. The length of the CDR3 is 14 residues. The CDR3 is CASSSWTNSPEQYF. The CDR3 nucleotides read TGTGCCAGTAGTTCTTGGACAAACTCCCCCGAGCAGTACTTC.

The chain's CDR3 is CASSPGGWEVTYEQYF. The CDR3 region has the DNA TGTGCCAGCAGCCCGGGGGGATGGGAGGTGACCTACGAGCAGTACTTC. The J gene is TRBJ2-7, the V gene TRBV14, with 7 bases lining up with TRBD2. The V gene's germline CDR1 is SGHDN and CDR2 FVKESK. The trim removed 4 bases at V and 2 bases at J, leaving 11 bases unmatched. The CDR3 length is 16 residues.

The J gene is TRBJ2-3, the V gene TRBV7-9; 11 nucleotides agree with TRBD2. V lost 4 bases to trimming and J lost 0 bases; unmatched junction nucleotides: 3. Germline V gene data show CDR1 as SEHNR and CDR2 as FQNEAQ (reference sequence). The CDR3 spans 16 residues. The CDR3 DNA reads as TGTGCCAGCAGCTCGGGACTAGCGGCTAGCACAGATACGCAGTATTTT. It codes for CASSSGLAASTDTQYF.

This clone was observed a single time. The chain carries TRBV27 and TRBJ2-5; D is possibly TRBD2 (7 bases). Between the trimmed V and J ends, which lost 6 bases and 4 bases, there was a span of 18 bases. This CDR3 is 15 amino acids long. Germline CDR1 is MNHEY and CDR2 is SMNVEV (reference sequence). The CDR3, as DNA: TGTGCCAGCAGCCTATTGCGGGGGCCCCGAGAGACCCAGTACTTC. Protein sequence: CASSLLRGPRETQYF.

CDR3 in amino acids: CASREWRENTEAFF. Written as DNA, the CDR3 is TGTGCCAGCAGGGAATGGCGGGAGAACACTGAAGCTTTCTTT. V gene TRBV28 combines with J gene TRBJ1-1, with D unresolved. The CDR3 has 14 residues. The germline V gene has CDR1 MDHEN and CDR2 SYDVKM. The V gene lost 6 bases and the J gene lost 1 base, with 12 bases spanning the gap.